The sequence of this TCR beta chain was determined in a study of cytotoxic CD8 clonotypes in ibrutinib-treated CLL. CDR3 length: 13 amino acids. Deletions cut 4 bases from V and 9 bases from J, with 14 bases between. Germline V gives CDR1 WNHNN, CDR2 SYGVQD (reference sequence). Some clones are missing from TCRdb's copy, which holds only in-frame ones; the method was immunoSEQ multiplex PCR. Of 110,000 or so clones listed, 45% to 65% were seen once; the top ten hold 35% to 40%. The sequence was obtained from a human donor with chronic lymphocytic leukemia. The chain carries TRBV10-1 and TRBJ2-3; D unresolved. The sequencing used PBMCs, collected after 24 months of ibrutinib treatment. CDR3: CASSAGSKTTQYF. The CDR3 DNA reads TGCGCCAGCAGTGCGGGTTCTAAAACGACGCAGTATTTT.